The clone carrying this T cell receptor (beta chain) has just one count. These data are taken from a study of blood T cells in healthy people across ages. Trimming stripped 5 bases from V and 10 bases from J, with 18 bases between. The CDR3 spans 14 residues. CDR1 is SEHNR, CDR2 FQNEAQ, per germline (reference sequence). A second PCR, run for about 7 to 11 cycles, used a sample-barcoded 5' primer plus a J-beta primer mix. TCRdb processed the 5' RACE reads anew with MiXCR; each CDR3 protein has one entry. The sample contains 750,000 to 950,000 distinct CDR3 sequences, 25% to 35% of which appear only once. The sample was also linked to a second study, of T cells of mothers and their children.

Sequencing was done on a sample of blood. The chain combines TRBV7-9 with TRBJ2-1; D is undetermined. This TCR was recovered from a middle-aged woman in good health. The CDR3 protein is CASSPADGLWEQFF. Here the CDR3 DNA reads TGTGCCAGCAGCCCCGCGGACGGGCTCTGGGAGCAGTTCTTC. Variable domain in full (rest from reference TRBV7-9 and TRBJ2-1): DTGVSQNPRHKITKRGQNVTFRCDPISEHNRLYWYRQTLGQGPEFLTYFQNEAQLEKSRLLSDRFSAERPKGSFSTLEIQRTEQGDSAMYLCASSPADGLWEQFFGPGTRLTVL.